This T cell receptor (beta chain) was retrieved from a study of shared clonotypes between healthy human individuals. This clone was detected a few times. Its antigen remains unknown. Trimming took 2 bases from V and 0 from J, leaving 13 bases between them. Per the germline V gene, CDR1 is MNHEY and CDR2 is SVGAGI. The CDR3 spans 16 residues. Overall study results and limits: The generation probabilities recorded for non-shared clonotypes fell below those of clonotypes shared by all four donors.

The assay ran at deep level. The authors' processing: Junction-only sequences produced by ImmunoSEQ had no quality scores, so filtering differed. Sequencing was performed with immunoSEQ multiplex PCR; in TCRdb, only in-frame clones are kept and a portion is missing. Clone size and V and J calls were adopted from that table, with D and trimming inferred from the DNA. The profile shows 2 million to 2.5 million clones, over 85% of them singletons. Only Caucasian adults living in Nashville, Tennessee served as donors. This receptor was taken from a man younger than 35 in good health. Some clones in this sample may be carry-over from other donors' samples. The chain carries TRBV6-5 and TRBJ1-1, with D perhaps matching TRBD1 (5 bases). The sequenced material came from naive CD4+ T cells from PBMCs. Subset in this sample: CD45RA+ positively selected. CDR3 DNA sequence: TGTGCCAGCAGTTACGTCGCGACAGCCATGAACACTGAAGCTTTCTTT. This translates into CASSYVATAMNTEAFF.